Listed below are T cell receptor beta chains from one sample, sequenced in a study of cytomegalovirus exposure and HLA in healthy donors. The protocol was immunoSEQ multiplex PCR, while the TCRdb copy is restricted to in-frame clones and leaves out a portion. In the table there are 150,000 to 200,000 clones, around 81% of which are singletons. Sequencing used PBMCs. The receptors come from a man aged 18 to 29 in good health and CMV-seronegative. Both conserved end residues are part of each CDR3. D genes are given only for firm matches. Rows may omit the clone size; those that give it use once, few, many or a size class.

d_call clone_size j_call v_call cdr3_length cdr3_aa cdr3_nt
NA NA TRBJ2-7 TRBV5-6 13 CASSAGQSYEQYF TGTGCCAGCAGCGCGGGACAGAGCTACGAGCAGTACTTC
NA NA TRBJ2-7 TRBV5-5 14 CASSTPIGVYEQYF TGTGCCAGCAGCACCCCGATAGGGGTCTACGAGCAGTACTTC
NA NA TRBJ2-5 TRBV5-4 13 CAGGFYGQETQYF TGTGCCGGCGGGTTCTATGGACAAGAGACCCAGTACTTC
TRBD2 NA TRBJ2-7 TRBV11-1 14 CASSLGLAAYEQYF TGTGCCAGCAGCCTCGGACTAGCGGCCTACGAGCAGTACTTC
NA NA TRBJ2-4 TRBV18 14 CASSPPDTQDIQYF TGTGCCAGCTCACCACCGGACACCCAAGACATTCAGTACTTC
TRBD1 few TRBJ1-2 TRBV19 13 CASSIGQAYGYTF TGTGCCAGTAGTATTGGACAGGCCTATGGCTACACCTTC
TRBD2 NA TRBJ2-7 TRBV15 16 CATSRDAGGYVYEQYF TGTGCCACCAGCAGAGATGCGGGAGGGTACGTTTACGAGCAGTACTTC
TRBD2 NA TRBJ2-5 TRBV29-1 14 CSVETSGVFETQYF TGCAGCGTTGAAACTAGCGGGGTTTTTGAGACCCAGTACTTC
NA NA TRBJ1-1 TRBV11-2 14 CASSLGGGAPEAFF TGTGCCAGCAGCTTAGGCGGGGGGGCTCCTGAAGCTTTCTTT
TRBD2 NA TRBJ2-5 TRBV27 15 CASSHLSGGFETQYF TGTGCCAGCAGCCATCTGAGCGGGGGATTCGAGACCCAGTACTTC
TRBD1 NA TRBJ1-6 TRBV10-3 15 CAISESQGDNSPLHF TGTGCCATCAGTGAGTCACAGGGGGATAATTCACCCCTCCACTTT
NA NA TRBJ1-1 TRBV6-6 13 CASRDGEGTEAFF TGTGCCAGCAGGGACGGGGAAGGCACTGAAGCTTTCTTT
NA NA TRBJ1-5 TRBV9 13 CASGDQSNQPQHF TGTGCCAGCGGAGACCAAAGCAATCAGCCCCAGCATTTT
NA once TRBJ1-4 TRBV6-1 13 CASRGEINEKLFF TGTGCCAGCAGGGGCGAGATTAATGAAAAACTGTTTTTT
TRBD2 NA TRBJ2-3 TRBV7-2 15 CASSLVAGVADTQYF TGTGCCAGCAGCTTGGTAGCGGGAGTGGCAGATACGCAGTATTTT
TRBD1 NA TRBJ2-7 TRBV7-6 15 CASSLETGGLYEQYF TGTGCCAGCAGCTTAGAGACAGGGGGCCTTTACGAGCAGTACTTC